The 29 T cell receptor beta chains reported below all come from one sample, sequenced in a study. MiXCR, run by TCRdb on the 5' RACE reads, gives a single entry per CDR3 protein. This table holds 30,000 to 40,000 distinct CDR3 sequences, 26% found once. What was sequenced was naive CD4+ T cells sorted from a lymph node. Subset specified: naive CD4+ T cells, CD4+CD45RA+CD25-. Receptor source: a female donor with breast cancer.

This clonotype was detected a few times. J is TRBJ2-7 and V is TRBV29-1; possibly TRBD2 for D (5 bases). The CDR3 is 10 residues long. The V end lost 5 bases, the J end lost 5 bases, and 7 bases lay between the germline ends. Per germline, CDR1 SQVTM and CDR2 ANQGSEA. CDR3 amino acids: CSVRGHEQYF. In DNA form, the CDR3 reads TGCAGCGTTCGAGGGCACGAGCAGTACTTC.

This clonotype has a count of ten or more. The V call is TRBV5-1, the J call TRBJ2-2; no clear D gene. V lost 0 bases, J lost 4 bases, and 10 bases lay in between. Germline assignment: CDR1 SGHRS and CDR2 YFSETQ. The CDR3 runs to 15 residues. The CDR3 coding sequence is TGCGCCAGCAGCTTGGTTATCGGTGGCACCGGGGAGCTGTTTTTT. Residues: CASSLVIGGTGELFF.

The chain carries TRBV7-2 and TRBJ2-3; TRBD2 aligns across 12 bases. V lost 8 bases and J lost 5; bases outside the gene matches: 11. This CDR3 region has 16 residues. The V gene's germline CDR1 is SGHTA and CDR2 FQGNSA. For the CDR3, the DNA is TGTGCCAGCCCCCCGCGGCTAGCGGGAGGGATAGATACGCAGTATTTT. Amino acid sequence: CASPPRLAGGIDTQYF.

The V and J genes are TRBV7-9 and TRBJ2-1, with D possibly being TRBD1 or TRBD2 (5 bases each). Between the trimmed V and J ends, which lost 2 bases and 2 bases, there was a span of 25 bases. Per the germline V gene, CDR1 is SEHNR and CDR2 is FQNEAQ (reference sequence). This CDR3 has 20 amino acids. This CDR3 reads CASSLNRLLSIGGTYNEQFF. The DNA of the CDR3 is TGTGCCAGCAGCTTAAACAGGCTACTCTCCATTGGGGGAACCTACAATGAGCAGTTCTTC. Full variable domain (missing parts from reference TRBV7-9 and TRBJ2-1): DTGVSQNPRHKITKRGQNVTFRCDPISEHNRLYWYRQTLGQGPEFLTYFQNEAQLEKSRLLSDRFSAERPKGSFSTLEIQRTEQGDSAMYLCASSLNRLLSIGGTYNEQFFGPGTRLTVL.

The chain links TRBV20-1 to TRBJ2-3; 8 positions agree with TRBD2. Looked up from germline, CDR1 is DFQATT and CDR2 is SNEGSKA (reference sequence). CDR3 length: 16 residues. V was pared by 0 bases and J by 1 base, with 6 bases of the junction left unmatched. The CDR3 is CSARDFSGAGTDTQYF. The CDR3 region has the DNA TGCAGTGCTAGAGACTTTAGCGGGGCGGGCACAGATACGCAGTATTTT.

For this clonotype: This clone may be a read error of a much larger clone one base away. The rearrangement joins TRBV4-1 to TRBJ1-1; D not certain. This CDR3 region has 13 residues. Germline values: CDR1 MGHRA, CDR2 YSYEKL. Trimming removed 4 bases at V and 4 bases at J, with 10 bases between. CDR3 loop: CASSPSPGTEAFF. DNA of the CDR3: TGCGCCAGCAGCCCATCACCGGGCACTGAAGCTTTCTTT.

This clonotype was picked up many times. The rearrangement joins TRBV4-1 to TRBJ2-7; 9 bases align to TRBD2. Germline assignment: CDR1 MGHRA and CDR2 YSYEKL. This CDR3 comprises 16 residues. V gave up 4 bases and J gave up 2 bases; unmatched junction bases: 9. CDR3 amino acids: CASSPTSGQGTYEQYF. Here the CDR3 DNA reads TGCGCCAGCAGCCCCACTAGCGGGCAGGGGACCTACGAGCAGTACTTC.

The rearrangement links TRBV6-2 or TRBV6-3 to TRBJ1-3, with D unclear. The CDR3 contains 14 residues. Trimming took off 7 bases at V and 0 bases at J, with 10 bases between the two ends. Germline V gene lookup returns CDR1 MNHEY and CDR2 SVGEGT. The CDR3 DNA sequence: TGTGCCAGCATCGAGGATGGCTCTGGAAACACCATATATTTT. This sequence encodes CASIEDGSGNTIYF.

V gene TRBV4-2 combines with J gene TRBJ2-7, with a weak D call TRBD1 (6 bases). The CDR3 consists of 16 residues. In germline, CDR1 is LGHNA, CDR2 YNFKEQ. The V end lost 1 base, the J end lost 2 bases, and 15 bases lay between the germline ends. CDR3 amino acids: CASSQVRGHLPYEQYF. The DNA for the CDR3 is TGTGCCAGCAGCCAAGTTAGGGGACACCTCCCCTACGAGCAGTACTTC.

This clonotype is a singleton in its sample. V gene TRBV10-3 combines with J gene TRBJ2-5, with 7 nucleotides matching TRBD1. The CDR3 runs 15 residues. The V segment lost 0 bases and the J segment 4 bases; nucleotides outside the gene matches: 5. Germline assignment: CDR1 ENHRY and CDR2 SYGVKD. The CDR3 coding sequence is TGTGCCATCAGTGAGTCGACAGGGTCACGAGAGACCCAGTACTTC. Its translation: CAISESTGSRETQYF.

In its sample, this clonotype was seen once. The chain combines TRBV12-3 or TRBV12-4 with TRBJ2-7; no definite D call. This CDR3 has 11 amino acids. Trimming shortened V by 6 bases and J by 4 bases, and 7 bases separated the two germline ends. The CDR3 region is CASRIGYEQYF. The CDR3, as DNA: TGTGCCAGCAGGATCGGGTACGAGCAGTACTTC.

This clonotype was found a few times. The chain recombines TRBV28 with TRBJ2-7, with a weak D call TRBD1 (6 bases). V lost 6 bases, J lost 3 bases, and 15 bases lay in between. Germline loops: CDR1 MDHEN, CDR2 SYDVKM. This CDR3 has 14 amino acids. CDR3 residues: CASSIFKGVYEQYF. In DNA form, the CDR3 reads TGTGCCAGCAGCATCTTTAAGGGGGTCTACGAGCAGTACTTC.

There are a few counts of this clonotype. Here the CDR3 DNA reads TGTGCCAGCAGCTCCCGCCGAAGGGCTGGGGCCAACGTCCTGACTTTC. Residues: CASSSRRRAGANVLTF. The chain is built from TRBV28 and TRBJ2-6; unclear D gene. The germline CDR1 and CDR2 sequences are MDHEN and SYDVKM. Trimming stripped 6 bases from V and 2 bases from J, with 14 bases between. This CDR3 contains 16 residues.

This chain joins TRBV6-2 or TRBV6-3 and TRBJ2-7, with 12 bases that match TRBD2. The CDR3 is 14 residues long. Germline-derived CDR1 and CDR2 are MNHEY and SVGEGT. J gave up 3 bases and V 6 bases, and 3 bases lay outside the gene matches. CDR3 nucleotide sequence: TGTGCCAGCAGGACTAGCGGGAGTGGCTACGAGCAGTACTTC. Translated, it gives CASRTSGSGYEQYF.

The chain has TRBV7-9 and TRBJ2-7, with TRBD2 matching 7 bases. The CDR3 covers 13 residues. Germline-derived CDR1 and CDR2 are SEHNR and FQNEAQ (reference sequence). The ends lost 8 bases at V and 2 bases at J; junction bases unmatched: 6. The CDR3 DNA sequence: TGTGCCAGCCAAAGGGGAGGGCCCTACGAGCAGTACTTC. Its protein is CASQRGGPYEQYF.

The chain uses TRBV4-2 and TRBJ1-1; D gene unclear. CDR1 LGHNA and CDR2 YNFKEQ come from the germline V gene. Between the trimmed V and J ends, which lost 3 bases and 6 bases, there was a span of 14 bases. CDR3 length equals 14 residues. As DNA, the CDR3 is TGTGCCAGCAGCCACTCCGCGGCGGGGTCTGAAGCTTTCTTT. Its translation: CASSHSAAGSEAFF.

This clonotype was observed a handful of times. The J gene is TRBJ2-2, the V gene TRBV5-1, with TRBD1 identical over 7 bases. Losses at the gene ends were 6 bases for V and 4 bases for J; bases not matched to a gene: 9. This CDR3 contains 15 residues. Germline CDR1 SGHRS, CDR2 YFSETQ. The CDR3 spells CASTRQGSGTGELFF. CDR3 in DNA: TGCGCCAGCACCAGACAGGGTTCGGGCACCGGGGAGCTGTTTTTT.

The chain recombines TRBV9 with TRBJ1-4; D remains ambiguous. V lost 3 bases and J 0 bases, leaving 9 bases between the germline ends. This CDR3 has 15 residues. Germline CDR1 reads SGDLS; CDR2 reads YYNGEE. CDR3 DNA: TGTGCCAGCAGCGCCAGTCCTGCAACTAATGAAAAACTGTTTTTT. Translating gives CASSASPATNEKLFF.

This clonotype was observed a few times. This rearrangement joins TRBV7-9 to TRBJ2-7, with D perhaps matching TRBD2 (6 bases). Trimming removed 8 bases from V and 6 bases from J, with 26 bases in between. The CDR3 has 16 amino acids. Per germline, CDR1 SEHNR and CDR2 FQNEAQ (reference sequence). In DNA, the CDR3 is TGTGCCAGCCCCCCCGGGGATGGTGGCGGGGTTGGCGAGCAGTACTTC. As protein: CASPPGDGGGVGEQYF.

This clonotype was observed a handful of times. V and J are TRBV11-3 and TRBJ2-2; 9 bases agree with TRBD1. Germline V gene sequence: CDR1 SGHNT, CDR2 YENEEA. V dropped 5 bases and J dropped 5; count of bases not matched to a gene: 9. CDR3 length: 16 residues. This CDR3 is CASSPRDRAGTGELFF. The CDR3 DNA sequence: TGTGCCAGCAGCCCCCGGGACAGGGCGGGAACCGGGGAGCTGTTTTTT.

This clonotype was recorded many times. The chain recombines TRBV6-1 with TRBJ1-5; D unresolved. The CDR3 spans 12 residues. V was cut by 4 bases and J by 5 bases, with 6 bases left in between. Germline loops: CDR1 MNHNS, CDR2 SASEGT. The CDR3 nucleotides are TGTGCCAGCAGTGCTTCCGATCAGCCCCAGCATTTT. This codes for CASSASDQPQHF.

The chain couples TRBV7-9 to TRBJ2-5; perhaps TRBD1 as D (6 bases). This CDR3 contains 15 residues. V lost 0 bases to trimming and J lost 5 bases, with 13 bases between them. Germline-derived CDR1 and CDR2 are SEHNR and FQNEAQ (reference sequence). CDR3 amino acids: CASSLAGALQETQYF. The CDR3 coding sequence is TGTGCCAGCAGCTTAGCGGGGGCTCTCCAGGAGACCCAGTACTTC.

This clonotype was counted a few times. This chain links TRBV5-1 with TRBJ2-1; no clear D. With 0 bases removed from V and 7 bases from J, the gap between germline ends came to 2 bases. The CDR3 runs to 11 residues. Germline loops: CDR1 SGHRS, CDR2 YFSETQ. CDR3 amino acids: CASSLANEQFF. CDR3 DNA: TGCGCCAGCAGCTTGGCAAATGAGCAGTTCTTC.

V gene TRBV5-1 combines with J gene TRBJ1-6, with D maybe TRBD1 (6 bases). The V end was cut by 0 bases, the J end by 9 bases, with 13 bases between. Germline values: CDR1 SGHRS, CDR2 YFSETQ. CDR3 length: 15 residues. DNA of the CDR3: TGCGCCAGCAGCTTGGAGTCGTACAGGGCTTCACCCCTCCACTTT. This translates into CASSLESYRASPLHF.

The CDR3 is CASRSLPTTGPKRMPQHF. The CDR3 DNA reads as TGTGCCAGCAGATCGTTACCGACGACAGGGCCTAAGAGGATGCCCCAGCATTTT. This chain uses TRBV28 with TRBJ1-5; TRBD1 matches 7 bases. The CDR3 has 18 residues. With 6 bases clipped from V and 9 bases from J, the junction kept 23 bases outside the gene matches. In germline, CDR1 is MDHEN, CDR2 SYDVKM.

This clonotype was detected only a few times. The chain uses TRBV27 and TRBJ1-2, with D unclear. Per germline, CDR1 MNHEY and CDR2 SMNVEV (reference sequence). This CDR3 has 16 amino acids. Between the trimmed V and J ends, which lost 6 bases and 8 bases, there was a span of 25 bases. CDR3 nucleotides: TGTGCCAGCAGCCGAAAAAGCCCCGGACCCCTGAGCGGCTACACCTTC. Its translation: CASSRKSPGPLSGYTF.

Turning to this clonotype: With a much larger clone just one base away, this may be a read error. The final CDR3 position lacks the conserved phenylalanine or tryptophan, pointing to a likely read error. The V and J genes are TRBV29-1 and TRBJ2-1; 8 bases match TRBD2. Germline V gene lookup returns CDR1 SQVTM and CDR2 ANQGSEA. The V and J ends lost 6 bases and 7 bases, in that order; junction bases with no gene match: 5. The CDR3 totals 12 residues. This CDR3 reads CSVGLAINEQFL. Here the CDR3 DNA reads TGCAGCGTCGGACTAGCTATTAATGAGCAGTTCCTC.

J is TRBJ2-1 and V is TRBV5-1; D not certain. The ends were cut back, 0 bases at V and 2 bases at J, with 9 bases in the middle. Germline V gene lookup returns CDR1 SGHRS and CDR2 YFSETQ. There are 15 residues in the CDR3. The CDR3 spells CASSLDWRTYNEQFF. The DNA of the CDR3 is TGCGCCAGCAGCTTGGATTGGCGGACCTACAATGAGCAGTTCTTC.

V is TRBV7-3 and J is TRBJ2-1; no firm D call. Trimming removed 0 bases from V and 2 bases from J, with 8 bases in between. The CDR3 contains 15 residues. CDR1 and CDR2 (germline): SGHTA, FQGTGA. CDR3 amino acids: CASSLTSSAYNEQFF. The CDR3 DNA follows: TGTGCCAGCAGCTTAACTAGCTCGGCCTACAATGAGCAGTTCTTC.